Below, 4 T cell receptor beta chains from the same sample are listed, as sequenced in a study of CD8 T cells in Susac syndrome. Roughly 0.5 to 1 ug RNA was reverse transcribed with random hexamers. TCRdb processed the immunoSEQ multiplex PCR reads anew with MiXCR; each CDR3 protein has one entry. The table shows approximately 140,000 distinct CDR3 sequences, with 90% to 95% occurring only once. Sequencing input: CD4+ T cells from PBMCs. The receptors were sampled from a human donor with multiple sclerosis.

The chain has TRBV20-1 and TRBJ1-2, with 11 bases lining up with TRBD1. Per the germline V gene, CDR1 is DFQATT and CDR2 is SNEGSKA (reference sequence). The V segment lost 3 bases and the J segment 7 bases; nucleotides outside the gene matches: 7. This CDR3 has 14 amino acids. This chain's CDR3 is CSASEDRGLVGYTF. The CDR3 nucleotides read TGCAGTGCTAGTGAGGACAGGGGGCTCGTTGGCTACACCTTC.

J is TRBJ1-5 and V is TRBV20-1; D is perhaps TRBD1 (5 bases). V was trimmed by 3 bases and J by 2 bases, leaving 8 bases between them. The CDR3 is 13 amino acids. Germline V gene sequence: CDR1 DFQATT, CDR2 SNEGSKA (reference sequence). The CDR3 is CSARKQGNQPQHF. The CDR3 nucleotides are TGCAGTGCTAGGAAACAGGGCAATCAGCCCCAGCATTTT.

The chain employs TRBV29-1 and TRBJ2-7, with D uncertain. V was trimmed by 2 bases and J by 4 bases, leaving 6 bases between them. There are 11 residues in the CDR3. The germline V gene has CDR1 SQVTM and CDR2 ANQGSEA. CDR3 in amino acids: CSVENAYEQYF. The CDR3 DNA is TGCAGCGTTGAAAACGCGTACGAGCAGTACTTC.

V gene TRBV28 combines with J gene TRBJ2-1; D is undetermined. Germline V gene sequence: CDR1 MDHEN, CDR2 SYDVKM. V shed 3 bases and J shed 9 bases, with 21 bases lying between them. There are 16 residues in the CDR3. The CDR3 reads CASSLWATERGSEQFF. CDR3 DNA sequence: TGTGCCAGCAGTTTGTGGGCAACAGAGCGAGGCAGTGAGCAGTTCTTC.